Shown below are 22 T cell receptor beta chains from a single sample sequenced in a study of OX40 agonist ivuxolimab in advanced cancers. Clones were read by immunoSEQ multiplex PCR, and TCRdb kept only the in-frame ones, dropping some. The sample contains about 64,000 clones, about 90% of which appear only once. Sequences were derived from CD4+ or CD8+ T cells sorted from blood, sampled in a trial of the OX40 agonist ivuxolimab. The receptor set was obtained from an adult with an advanced solid tumor such as melanoma, head and neck, liver or kidney cancer.

The gene calls are TRBV28 and TRBJ2-4; the D gene is possibly TRBD2 (5 bases). CDR1 and CDR2 from the germline V gene are MDHEN and SYDVKM. Trimming left V 8 bases short and J 6 bases short, with 20 bases between. CDR3 length: 15 residues. The CDR3 nucleotides are TGTGCCAGCCTAGAACAAGTTGGACTGGCAAACATTCAGTACTTC. Amino acids: CASLEQVGLANIQYF.

This clone was detected once. This chain joins TRBV5-1 and TRBJ2-1; 8 positions match TRBD2. V was clipped by 0 bases and J by 0 bases; unmatched bases: 8. Germline loops: CDR1 SGHRS, CDR2 YFSETQ. CDR3 length: 18 amino acids. CDR3 nucleotides: TGCGCCAGCAGCTTGGGGCTAGCGGGCCGGGGCTCCTACAATGAGCAGTTCTTC. It is translated as CASSLGLAGRGSYNEQFF.

This sequence joins TRBV20-1 and TRBJ2-2; no definite D call. Between the trimmed V and J ends, which lost 0 bases and 7 bases, there was a span of 3 bases. This CDR3 has 11 residues. Germline CDR1 reads DFQATT; CDR2 reads SNEGSKA (reference sequence). CDR3 residues: CSARDHGELFF. DNA for the CDR3: TGCAGTGCTAGAGACCACGGGGAGCTGTTTTTT.

V is TRBV14 and J is TRBJ2-1; D is undetermined. This CDR3 has 16 amino acids. Trimming cost V 1 base and J 4 bases, with 14 bases left between them. Germline V gene data show CDR1 as SGHDN and CDR2 as FVKESK. The CDR3 DNA reads as TGTGCCAGCAGCCAAGTGGCCAGTTCCTTTTACAATGAGCAGTTCTTC. It translates to CASSQVASSFYNEQFF.

This chain joins TRBV19 and TRBJ2-7; D assignment may be TRBD1 or TRBD2 (5 bases each). Germline assignment: CDR1 LNHDA and CDR2 SQIVND (reference sequence). The CDR3 spans 18 residues. V lost 3 bases to trimming and J lost 0 bases, with 21 bases between them. The CDR3 coding sequence is TGTGCCAGTAGTATTTTTCCCCTCGGGGCGGGTTCCTCCTACGAGCAGTACTTC. Its translation: CASSIFPLGAGSSYEQYF.

The rearrangement links TRBV7-6 to TRBJ2-5, with TRBD2 matching over 7 bases. The CDR3 spans 15 residues. Germline V gene sequence: CDR1 SGHVS, CDR2 FNYEAQ. After removal of 2 bases from V and 5 bases from J, the junction contained 8 bases not matched to a gene. CDR3: CASSLISLAQETQYF. DNA for the CDR3: TGTGCCAGCAGCTTAATTTCACTAGCGCAGGAGACCCAGTACTTC.

The chain uses TRBV4-1 and TRBJ2-5, with D unresolved. Trimming removed 0 bases at V and 1 base at J, with 12 bases between. Germline loops: CDR1 MGHRA, CDR2 YSYEKL. This CDR3 is 16 amino acids long. DNA for the CDR3: TGCGCCAGCAGCCAAGATTCCGGCAGGAGCCAAGAGACCCAGTACTTC. Translating it yields CASSQDSGRSQETQYF.

This rearrangement joins TRBV5-4 to TRBJ2-5; possible D gene TRBD2, 6 bases. Trimming pared 0 bases from V and 1 base from J, leaving 10 bases between. Germline lookup yields CDR1 SGHNT and CDR2 YYREEE (reference sequence). This CDR3 contains 15 residues. The DNA for the CDR3 is TGTGCCAGCAGCTTGGTCCGGGGGAGCCAAGAGACCCAGTACTTC. Amino acids: CASSLVRGSQETQYF.

The CDR3 bases are TGTGCCAGCTCACAGGGGGAGGGCACTGAAGCTTTCTTT. Residues: CASSQGEGTEAFF. The chain combines TRBV18 with TRBJ1-1, with D possibly TRBD1 on 6 matching bases. This CDR3 comprises 13 residues. V was shortened by 4 bases and J by 4 bases, with 10 bases between the two germline ends. The germline gives CDR1 KGHSH, CDR2 LQKENI.

The rearrangement joins TRBV2 to TRBJ2-1; the D gene is possibly TRBD1 (8 bases). CDR3 length: 15 residues. V shed 2 bases and J shed 6 bases, with 14 bases lying between them. Germline-derived CDR1 and CDR2 are SNHLY and FYNNEI. The CDR3 loop is CASSETGGGLNEQFF. CDR3 nucleotide sequence: TGTGCCAGCAGTGAAACAGGGGGGGGACTCAATGAGCAGTTCTTC.

The rearrangement links TRBV27 to TRBJ2-1; 8 bases fit TRBD1. The ends lost 0 bases at V and 3 bases at J; junction bases unmatched: 7. CDR3 size: 17 residues. The germline V gene encodes CDR1 MNHEY and CDR2 SMNVEV (reference sequence). The CDR3 DNA reads as TGTGCCAGCAGTTTATCGATCGGAGGGACAGGCTACAATGAGCAGTTCTTC. Amino acids: CASSLSIGGTGYNEQFF.

The V and J genes are TRBV19 and TRBJ1-1; 7 bases agree with TRBD1. V trimming: 5 bases; J trimming: 0 bases; junction bases outside the gene matches: 6. CDR1 and CDR2 (germline): LNHDA, SQIVND (reference sequence). CDR3 size: 15 residues. This CDR3 is CASSPRRGLNTEAFF. CDR3 nucleotides: TGTGCCAGTAGTCCACGCAGGGGGTTGAACACTGAAGCTTTCTTT.

The chain employs TRBV10-3 and TRBJ1-1; TRBD1 might be the D (6 bases). The V end lost 4 bases, the J end lost 1 base, and 13 bases lay between the germline ends. The V gene's germline CDR1 is ENHRY and CDR2 SYGVKD. CDR3 length: 15 residues. CDR3 protein: CAISGGQRQNTEAFF. As DNA, the CDR3 is TGTGCCATCAGTGGCGGACAGAGACAGAACACTGAAGCTTTCTTT.

The chain carries TRBV25-1 and TRBJ1-6, with 11 bases that match TRBD1. The V segment lost 4 bases and the J segment 9 bases; nucleotides outside the gene matches: 5. The CDR3 length is 15 residues. CDR1 is MGHDK, CDR2 SYGVNS, per germline. The CDR3 here is CASSVGQGAGSPLHF. In DNA form, the CDR3 reads TGTGCCAGCAGTGTCGGACAGGGGGCAGGTTCACCCCTCCACTTT.

The J gene is TRBJ2-1, the V gene TRBV4-2, with a possible D match to TRBD2 (5 bases). V shed 0 bases and J shed 4 bases, with 16 bases lying between them. CDR1 and CDR2 (germline): LGHNA, YNFKEQ. This CDR3 comprises 17 residues. The CDR3 coding sequence is TGTGCCAGCAGCCAAGAGTTGAGGGCCTCCCGATACAATGAGCAGTTCTTC. As protein: CASSQELRASRYNEQFF.

J is TRBJ2-7 and V is TRBV28, with D perhaps assigned TRBD1 or TRBD2 (5 bases each). Trimming removed 3 bases at V and 3 bases at J, with 12 bases between. From germline, CDR1 is MDHEN and CDR2 SYDVKM. The CDR3 covers 14 residues. The CDR3 loop reads CASSLVGDVYEQYF. The CDR3, as DNA: TGTGCCAGCAGTTTGGTTGGGGACGTCTACGAGCAGTACTTC. Together with reference TRBV28 and TRBJ2-7, the CDR3 gives the full variable domain: DVKVTQSSRYLVKRTGEKVFLECVQDMDHENMFWYRQDPGLGLRLIYFSYDVKMKEKGDIPEGYSVSREKKERFSLILESASTNQTSMYLCASSLVGDVYEQYFGPGTRLTVT.

The CDR3 DNA is TGTGCCAGTGAGACAGATAACTATGGCTACACCTTC. Protein: CASETDNYGYTF. This chain connects TRBV19 to TRBJ1-2; weak D call: TRBD1 (5 bases). V lost 8 bases and J lost 1, with 8 bases in between. The CDR3 totals 12 residues. Germline CDR1 reads LNHDA; CDR2 reads SQIVND (reference sequence). Filled out from reference TRBV19 and TRBJ1-2, the complete variable domain reads DGGITQSPKYLFRKEGQNVTLSCEQNLNHDAMYWYRQDPGQGLRLIYYSQIVNDFQKGDIAEGYSVSREKKESFPLTVTSAQKNPTAFYLCASETDNYGYTFGSGTRLTVV.

This clone was counted between two and nine times. The V and J genes are TRBV29-1 and TRBJ1-1; D unclear. The CDR3 consists of 12 residues. Germline V gene data show CDR1 as SQVTM and CDR2 as ANQGSEA. Trimming shortened V by 7 bases and J by 6 bases, and 15 bases separated the two germline ends. The DNA of the CDR3 is TGCAGCGGTGTTGGCGGAGGCCCTGAAGCTTTCTTT. Translated: CSGVGGGPEAFF.

On this clone itself: No DNA is shown, since the ends of the CDR3 on it are uncertain; the CDR3 is the one TCRdb lists. The chain employs TRBV21-1 and TRBJ2-3; the DNA was not compared with TRBD1, the D call given in the table. TRBV21-1 is a recognized pseudogene. The CDR3 length is 20 residues, termini included. This CDR3 is CASSTVGHGTLQGSTDTQYF.

The CDR3 reads CASSSTSGSGDTQYF. The CDR3 region has the DNA TGTGCCAGCAGCTCCACTAGCGGGAGTGGGGATACGCAGTATTTT. The V call is TRBV7-2, the J call TRBJ2-3, with 11 bases identical to TRBD2. V dropped 4 bases and J dropped 6; count of bases not matched to a gene: 6. The CDR3 runs 15 residues. In germline, CDR1 is SGHTA, CDR2 FQGNSA.

The chain links TRBV14 to TRBJ2-7; TRBD1 matches at 9 bases. CDR3 length: 15 residues. Per germline, CDR1 SGHDN and CDR2 FVKESK. Germline trimming cut 4 bases from V and 11 bases from J; bases unmatched to any gene: 15. This CDR3 is CASSLITGTGRTKYF. The DNA of the CDR3 is TGTGCCAGCAGCCTCATAACGGGGACAGGGCGAACGAAGTACTTC.

This chain joins TRBV27 and TRBJ1-2; tentative D call: TRBD1 (5 bases). Germline V lookup: CDR1 MNHEY, CDR2 SMNVEV (reference sequence). The CDR3 sequence is 13 residues long. V lost 5 bases to trimming and J lost 8 bases, with 15 bases between them. This chain's CDR3 is CASSLRQGSGYTF. DNA of the CDR3: TGTGCCAGCAGTCTGCGCCAGGGATCCGGCTACACCTTC.